This T cell receptor (beta chain) emerged from a study of blood T cell repertoires in COVID-19. Turning to the study itself: The United States, Italy and Spain provided the acute and convalescent COVID-19 samples.

Profiled with immunoSEQ multiplex PCR; TCRdb holds only in-frame clones, not every one. The table includes 65,000 to 100,000 clones, about four fifths detected once. The clonotype comes from a human donor in a cohort sampled during active COVID-19. The sequencing sample was made of peripheral blood.

The DNA of the CDR3 is TGTGCCAGTAGTGCAGGGGGGCTTCAAGAGACCCAGTACTTC. This sequence encodes CASSAGGLQETQYF. This chain uses TRBV19 with TRBJ2-5; D is perhaps TRBD1 (7 bases). This CDR3 has 14 amino acids. Between the trimmed V and J ends, which lost 5 bases and 2 bases, there was a span of 12 bases. The V gene's germline CDR1 is LNHDA and CDR2 SQIVND (reference sequence).